Sequencing of this T cell receptor (beta chain) was carried out in a study of multiple sclerosis patients with progressive multifocal leukoencephalopathy. Study-level findings and limits: PML-onset expanded TRB clones were detectable before and during natalizumab therapy.

The ends lost 6 bases at V and 6 bases at J; junction bases unmatched: 8. Per the germline V gene, CDR1 is WNHNN and CDR2 is SYGVQD (reference sequence). CDR3 length: 14 amino acids. As for time point: time of PML onset. After roughly 15 to 60 months on natalizumab, the natalizumab-treated patients developed PML. Libraries were prepared by immunoSEQ multiplex PCR; TCRdb keeps only in-frame clonotypes and omits some of them. The repertoire includes tens of thousands of clones, approximately 85% of them detected once, and around 12% sits in the top ten. This clone appeared a few times. Its antigen remains unidentified.

The sequencing here drew on PBMCs, taken from a patient treated with natalizumab. This chain links TRBV10-1 with TRBJ2-7; TRBD1 matches at 10 bases. The TCR comes from a woman aged 25 to 39 with progressive multifocal leukoencephalopathy. CDR3 loop: CASRGDRGLGEQYF. The CDR3 DNA is TGCGCCAGCAGAGGAGACAGGGGGCTCGGCGAGCAGTACTTC.